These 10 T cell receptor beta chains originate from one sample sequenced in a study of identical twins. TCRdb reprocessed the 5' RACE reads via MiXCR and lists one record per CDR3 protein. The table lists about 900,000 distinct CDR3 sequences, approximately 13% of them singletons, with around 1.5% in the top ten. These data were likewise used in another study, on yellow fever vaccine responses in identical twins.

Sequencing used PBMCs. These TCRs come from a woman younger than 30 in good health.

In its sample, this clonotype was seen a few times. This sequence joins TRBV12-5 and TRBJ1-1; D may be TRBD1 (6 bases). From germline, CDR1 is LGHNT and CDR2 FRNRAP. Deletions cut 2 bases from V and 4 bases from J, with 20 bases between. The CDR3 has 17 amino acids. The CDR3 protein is CASGLYLGGAVGTEAFF. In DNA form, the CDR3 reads TGTGCTAGTGGTTTGTATTTGGGGGGCGCAGTGGGCACTGAAGCTTTCTTT.

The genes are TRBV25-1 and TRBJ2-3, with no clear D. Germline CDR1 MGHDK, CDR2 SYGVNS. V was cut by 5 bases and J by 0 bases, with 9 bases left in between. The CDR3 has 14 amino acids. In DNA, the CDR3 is TGTGCCAGCAGTAAGATAACTAGCACAGATACGCAGTATTTT. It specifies CASSKITSTDTQYF.

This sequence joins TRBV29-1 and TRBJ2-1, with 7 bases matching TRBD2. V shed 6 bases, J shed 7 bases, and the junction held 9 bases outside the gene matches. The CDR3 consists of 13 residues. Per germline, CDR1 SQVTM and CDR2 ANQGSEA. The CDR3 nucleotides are TGCAGCGTCTCCCCCAGGGAGGGTAATGAGCAGTTCTTC. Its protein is CSVSPREGNEQFF.

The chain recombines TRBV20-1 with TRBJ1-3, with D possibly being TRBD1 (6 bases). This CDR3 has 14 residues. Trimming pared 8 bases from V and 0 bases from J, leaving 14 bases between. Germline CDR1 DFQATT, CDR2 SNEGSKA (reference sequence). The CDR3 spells CSSHDRSSGNTIYF. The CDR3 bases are TGCAGTTCTCATGACAGGTCCTCTGGAAACACCATATATTTT.

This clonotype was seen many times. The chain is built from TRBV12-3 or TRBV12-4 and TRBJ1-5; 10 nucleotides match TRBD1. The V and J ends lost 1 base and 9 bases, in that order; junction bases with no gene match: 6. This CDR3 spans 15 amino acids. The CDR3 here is CASSLGTGGSRPQHF. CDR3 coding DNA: TGTGCCAGCAGTTTAGGGACAGGGGGGTCTCGGCCCCAGCATTTT.

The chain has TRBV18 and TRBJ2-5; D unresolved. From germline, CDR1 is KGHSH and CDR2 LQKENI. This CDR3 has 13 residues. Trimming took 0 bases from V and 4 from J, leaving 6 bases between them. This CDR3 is CASSPPPGETQYF. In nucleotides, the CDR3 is TGTGCCAGCTCACCACCCCCTGGAGAGACCCAGTACTTC. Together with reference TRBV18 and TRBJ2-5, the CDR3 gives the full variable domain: NAGVMQNPRHLVRRRGQEARLRCSPMKGHSHVYWYRQLPEEGLKFMVYLQKENIIDESGMPKERFSAEFPKEGPSILRIQQVVRGDSAAYFCASSPPPGETQYFGPGTRLLVL.

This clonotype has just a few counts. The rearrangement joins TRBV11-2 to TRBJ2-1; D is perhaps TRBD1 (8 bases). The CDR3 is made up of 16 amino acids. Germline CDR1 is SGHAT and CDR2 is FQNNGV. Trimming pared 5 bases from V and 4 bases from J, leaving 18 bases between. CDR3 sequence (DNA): TGTGCCAGCAGCGCCACCACAGGGGGAGGGTACAATGAGCAGTTCTTC. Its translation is CASSATTGGGYNEQFF.

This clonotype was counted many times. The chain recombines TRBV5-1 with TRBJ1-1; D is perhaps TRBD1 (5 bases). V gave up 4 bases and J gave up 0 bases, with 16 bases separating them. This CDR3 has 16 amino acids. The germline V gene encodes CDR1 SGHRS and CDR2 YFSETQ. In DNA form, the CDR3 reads TGCGCCAGCAGCCGCGTGGGGGGTATCATGAACACTGAAGCTTTCTTT. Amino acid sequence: CASSRVGGIMNTEAFF. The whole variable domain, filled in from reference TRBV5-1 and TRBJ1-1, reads KAGVTQTPRYLIKTRGQQVTLSCSPISGHRSVSWYQQTPGQGLQFLFEYFSETQRNKGNFPGRFSGRQFSNSRSEMNVSTLELGDSALYLCASSRVGGIMNTEAFFGQGTRLTVV.

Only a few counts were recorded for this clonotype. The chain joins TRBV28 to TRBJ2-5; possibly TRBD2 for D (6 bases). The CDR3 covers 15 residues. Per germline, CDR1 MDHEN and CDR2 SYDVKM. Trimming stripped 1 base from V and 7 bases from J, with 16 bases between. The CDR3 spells CASSLYTSIEGTQYF. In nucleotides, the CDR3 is TGTGCCAGCAGTTTATATACTAGCATTGAGGGGACCCAGTACTTC.

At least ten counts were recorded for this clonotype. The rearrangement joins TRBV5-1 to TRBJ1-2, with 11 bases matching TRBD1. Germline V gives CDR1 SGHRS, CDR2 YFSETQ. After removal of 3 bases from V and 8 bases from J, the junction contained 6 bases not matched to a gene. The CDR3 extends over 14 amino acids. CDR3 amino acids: CASSSDRGLNGYTF. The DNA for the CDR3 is TGCGCCAGCAGCTCGGACAGGGGGCTAAACGGCTACACCTTC.